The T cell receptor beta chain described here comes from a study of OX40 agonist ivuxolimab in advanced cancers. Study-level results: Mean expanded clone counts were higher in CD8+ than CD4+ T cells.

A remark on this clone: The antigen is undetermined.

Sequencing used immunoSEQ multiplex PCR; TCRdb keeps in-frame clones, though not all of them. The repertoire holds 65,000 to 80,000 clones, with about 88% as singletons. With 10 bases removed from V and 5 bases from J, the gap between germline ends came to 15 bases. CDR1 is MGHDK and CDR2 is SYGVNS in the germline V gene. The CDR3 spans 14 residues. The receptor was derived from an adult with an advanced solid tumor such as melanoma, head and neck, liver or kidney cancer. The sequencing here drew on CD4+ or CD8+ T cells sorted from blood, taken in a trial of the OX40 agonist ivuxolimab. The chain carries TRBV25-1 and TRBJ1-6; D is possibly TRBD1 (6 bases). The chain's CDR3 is CATQGFSNNSPLHF. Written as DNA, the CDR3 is TGTGCCACCCAGGGGTTCAGTAATAATTCACCCCTCCACTTT.